The sequence of this TCR beta chain was determined in a study of blood T cell repertoires in COVID-19. Cohort 3 recovered donors had two negative PCRs, clearance, or symptom resolution. Assay: immunoSEQ multiplex PCR; the TCRdb copy retains only in-frame clones and omits some. This table holds roughly 320,000 clones, 85% to 90% found once. V was clipped by 3 bases and J by 0 bases, with 9 bases between them. The CDR3 sequence is 14 residues long. CDR1 SGDLS and CDR2 YYNGEE come from the germline V gene. The sequencing input was PBMCs or T cells enriched from blood (not recorded which). This receptor was taken from a young man who had recovered from COVID-19. V gene TRBV9 combines with J gene TRBJ1-1; D is possibly TRBD1 (5 bases). The CDR3 loop is CASSALGLNTEAFF. The CDR3 bases are TGTGCCAGCAGCGCCCTGGGGCTGAACACTGAAGCTTTCTTT.